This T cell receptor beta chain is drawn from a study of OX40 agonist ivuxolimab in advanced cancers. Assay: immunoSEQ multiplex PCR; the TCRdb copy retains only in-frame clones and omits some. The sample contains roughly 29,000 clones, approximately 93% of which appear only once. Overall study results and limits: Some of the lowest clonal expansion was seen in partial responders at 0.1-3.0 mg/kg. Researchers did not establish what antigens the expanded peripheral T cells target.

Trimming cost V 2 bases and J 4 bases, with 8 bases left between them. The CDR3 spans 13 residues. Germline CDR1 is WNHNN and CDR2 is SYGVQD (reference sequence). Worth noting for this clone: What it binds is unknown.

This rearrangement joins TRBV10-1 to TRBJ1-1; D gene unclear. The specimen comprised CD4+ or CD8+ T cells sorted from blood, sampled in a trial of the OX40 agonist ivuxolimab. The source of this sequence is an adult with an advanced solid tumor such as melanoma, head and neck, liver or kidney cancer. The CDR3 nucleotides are TGCGCCAGCAGTGAGGCAGTTTCCACTGAAGCTTTCTTT. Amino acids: CASSEAVSTEAFF.